Presented here are 7 T cell receptor beta chains from one specimen sequenced in a study of blood T cells in healthy people across ages. PCR was performed a second time for roughly 7 to 12 cycles using a sample-barcoded 5' primer and a J-beta primer mix. Using its own MiXCR run on the 5' RACE reads, TCRdb lists one record per CDR3 protein. The sample consists of 630,000 or so distinct CDR3 sequences, roughly 32% of them appearing once. Input material: blood. The receptors were sampled from a woman older than 75 in good health.

This clonotype was observed many times. The chain employs TRBV3-1 and TRBJ1-1; weak D call: TRBD1 (5 bases). Germline CDR1 is LGHDT and CDR2 is YNNKEL (reference sequence). V was clipped by 0 bases and J by 5 bases, with 13 bases between them. The length of the CDR3 is 15 residues. CDR3 bases: TGTGCCAGCAGCCAAGAATCCAGGGCAGGGACTGAAGCTTTCTTT. It translates to CASSQESRAGTEAFF.

The chain links TRBV7-2 to TRBJ2-2; 9 bases are shared with TRBD1. The germline V gene has CDR1 SGHTA and CDR2 FQGNSA. The CDR3 has 18 amino acids. V dropped 5 bases and J dropped 2; count of bases not matched to a gene: 12. In nucleotides, the CDR3 is TGTGCCAGCAGCCCGAACCGGCTACAGGGGGCAAACACCGGGGAGCTGTTTTTT. Translated, it gives CASSPNRLQGANTGELFF.

This clonotype has ten or more counts. The J gene is TRBJ1-2, the V gene TRBV9, with TRBD1 matching 8 bases. Germline V CDR1 and CDR2: SGDLS, YYNGEE. V trimming: 3 bases; J trimming: 6 bases; junction bases outside the gene matches: 10. The CDR3 has 15 amino acids. CDR3 coding DNA: TGTGCCAGCAGCGCTCCAGACAGGGGCGGAGATGGCTACACCTTC. Protein sequence: CASSAPDRGGDGYTF.

This rearrangement joins TRBV7-8 to TRBJ2-1; unclear D gene. Trimming stripped 5 bases from V and 7 bases from J, with 15 bases between. In germline, CDR1 is SGHVS, CDR2 FQNEAQ. The length of the CDR3 is 14 residues. CDR3 in DNA: TGTGCCAGCAGCCCCCCGGAATCTTCGAATGAGCAGTTCTTC. Encoded protein: CASSPPESSNEQFF.

This clonotype was found many times. The rearrangement joins TRBV4-2 to TRBJ2-3, with D unresolved. The CDR3 has 14 residues. Germline values: CDR1 LGHNA, CDR2 YNFKEQ. Trimming cost V 0 bases and J 5 bases, with 9 bases left between them. The CDR3 sequence is CASSQEKGLDTQYF. Written as DNA, the CDR3 is TGTGCCAGCAGCCAAGAGAAGGGATTAGATACGCAGTATTTT.

This clonotype has a handful of counts. The chain couples TRBV9 to TRBJ2-3; possibly TRBD1 or TRBD2 for D (6 bases each). Germline lookup yields CDR1 SGDLS and CDR2 YYNGEE. This CDR3 is 15 amino acids long. Trimming left V 1 base short and J 0 bases short, with 9 bases between. The CDR3 sequence: CASSVRGESTDTQYF. DNA for the CDR3: TGTGCCAGCAGCGTAAGGGGGGAAAGCACAGATACGCAGTATTTT.

This clonotype was observed a handful of times. The V call is TRBV7-2, the J call TRBJ1-1; D gene ambiguous. V dropped 0 bases and J dropped 1 base, with 12 bases sitting between them. Germline values: CDR1 SGHTA, CDR2 FQGNSA. CDR3 size: 16 residues. CDR3 region: CASSLALVGSNTEAFF. The CDR3 nucleotides are TGTGCCAGCAGCTTAGCACTGGTTGGGTCGAACACTGAAGCTTTCTTT.